A single sample gave rise to the 7 T cell receptor beta chains below, sequenced in a study of OX40 agonist ivuxolimab in advanced cancers. To prepare the library, the immunoSEQ multiplex PCR assay was applied. TCRdb took over this immuneACCESS table, retaining in-frame rearrangements with V and J assigned. Such tables are incomplete; in checked studies, under half of the missing clones stem from an unresolved V gene, and the remainder is unexplained. The sample contains 90,000 or so clones, more than 85% of them found a single time. Approximately 3.6% of the sample is in the top ten clones. The sequences come from CD4+ or CD8+ T cells sorted from blood, collected in a trial of the OX40 agonist ivuxolimab. These TCRs come from an adult with an advanced solid tumor such as melanoma, head and neck, liver or kidney cancer.

V and J are TRBV4-2 and TRBJ2-1; 7 positions match TRBD2. V lost 0 bases and J lost 5; bases outside the gene matches: 10. The germline gives CDR1 LGHNA, CDR2 YNFKEQ. CDR3 length equals 17 residues. The CDR3 here is CASSQDGVGGSDNEQFF. In DNA, the CDR3 is TGTGCCAGCAGCCAAGATGGTGTCGGGGGGAGCGACAATGAGCAGTTCTTC.

The genes are TRBV19 and TRBJ2-7, with 7 bases aligning to TRBD2. The germline CDR1 and CDR2 sequences are LNHDA and SQIVND (reference sequence). The CDR3 has 13 amino acids. V trimming: 2 bases; J trimming: 6 bases; junction bases outside the gene matches: 4. The CDR3 region is CASSISSGGEQYF. DNA for the CDR3: TGTGCCAGTAGTATATCCTCGGGGGGCGAGCAGTACTTC.

V usage is TRBV5-6 and J usage is TRBJ2-7, with 13 bases lining up with TRBD2. The CDR3 loop spans 15 amino acids. Germline V gene data show CDR1 as SGHDT and CDR2 as YYEEEE. Trimming at V came to 2 bases and at J to 4 bases, leaving 3 bases not matched to a gene. CDR3 sequence reads: CASSLLAGGPYEQYF. Written as DNA, the CDR3 is TGTGCCAGCAGCTTACTAGCGGGAGGGCCATACGAGCAGTACTTC.

This chain connects TRBV11-2 to TRBJ1-1, with TRBD1 identical over 11 bases. This CDR3 has 16 amino acids. V gave up 3 bases and J gave up 0 bases; unmatched junction bases: 3. CDR1 is SGHAT, CDR2 FQNNGV, per germline. Here the CDR3 reads CASSLGQGELNTEAFF. The CDR3 DNA follows: TGTGCCAGCAGCTTGGGACAGGGGGAATTGAACACTGAAGCTTTCTTT.

The chain couples TRBV4-1 to TRBJ2-7; D is perhaps TRBD1 (5 bases). This CDR3 is built from 15 residues. V was trimmed by 2 bases and J by 2 bases, leaving 13 bases between them. The germline V gene has CDR1 MGHRA and CDR2 YSYEKL. CDR3 loop: CASSQTPAGTYEQYF. The CDR3, as DNA: TGCGCCAGCAGCCAAACCCCTGCAGGGACCTACGAGCAGTACTTC.

The V call is TRBV19, the J call TRBJ2-7; TRBD1 agrees at 9 bases. CDR3 length equals 13 residues. The ends lost 8 bases at V and 2 bases at J; junction bases unmatched: 4. Germline V gives CDR1 LNHDA, CDR2 SQIVND (reference sequence). The CDR3 DNA sequence: TGTGCCAGTGCACAGGGGGCAGCCTACGAGCAGTACTTC. Protein sequence: CASAQGAAYEQYF. The complete variable domain, with remaining parts taken from reference TRBV19 and TRBJ2-7, reads DGGITQSPKYLFRKEGQNVTLSCEQNLNHDAMYWYRQDPGQGLRLIYYSQIVNDFQKGDIAEGYSVSREKKESFPLTVTSAQKNPTAFYLCASAQGAAYEQYFGPGTRLTVT.

The chain links TRBV13 to TRBJ2-5; D gene uncertain. Per the germline V gene, CDR1 is PRHDT and CDR2 is FYEKMQ (reference sequence). The CDR3 has 11 residues. V was trimmed by 8 bases and J by 2 bases, leaving 6 bases between them. This CDR3 reads CASGEQETQYF. The CDR3 nucleotides are TGTGCCAGCGGTGAACAAGAGACCCAGTACTTC.